A selection of T cell receptor beta chains follows, all from one sample in a study of CD8 T cells in Susac syndrome. Each CDR3 protein is one row after TCRdb ran MiXCR on the immunoSEQ multiplex PCR reads. The table shows 100,000 to 150,000 distinct CDR3 sequences, with about 93% occurring only once. The source material was CD4+ T cells from PBMCs. These receptors all come from a human donor in good health. Both conserved end residues are trimmed from each CDR3.

J gene,V gene,CDR3 protein
TRBJ2-3,TRBV20-1,SARPSGRAGWGDTQY
TRBJ2-7,TRBV20-1,SARGGGAGEQY
TRBJ2-7,TRBV12-3/TRBV12-4,ASSLGETGGYEQY
TRBJ2-7,TRBV6-2/TRBV6-3,ASSYGGSFHEQY
TRBJ1-2,TRBV19,ASQRQGLYYGYT
TRBJ2-6,TRBV5-6,ASSWGSSGANVLT
TRBJ1-1,TRBV30,AWSAGPTGAF
TRBJ2-7,TRBV7-9,ASSKTSGAYEQY
TRBJ2-1,TRBV6-5,ASSPSGRAFNEQF
TRBJ2-5,TRBV5-1,ASSLGTSGNGETQY
TRBJ2-7,TRBV7-2,ASRKDREQY
TRBJ2-7,TRBV10-3,AISPAGIQGEQY
TRBJ1-2,TRBV29-1,SVDSGLYGYT
TRBJ2-7,TRBV15,ATSRRTGTYEQY
TRBJ2-7,TRBV5-1,ASSFTSGSSYEQY
TRBJ2-3,TRBV12-3/TRBV12-4,ASTLSTDTQY
TRBJ1-5,TRBV19,ASSRQGNLDQPQH
TRBJ2-7,TRBV20-1,SAKRGLAGSYEQY
TRBJ1-4,TRBV4-3,ASSQIGGTNEKLF
TRBJ1-5,TRBV2,ASSEQQGSNQPQH
TRBJ2-1,TRBV10-3,AISESFGGLAGDEQF
TRBJ1-2,TRBV16,ASSLSGQGDYGYT
TRBJ1-2,TRBV6-1,ASSSTGDFTRGYT
TRBJ1-1,TRBV6-2/TRBV6-3,ASRPTRDRGGEAF